Listed here are 25 T cell receptor beta chains from one sample, sequenced in a study of control samples from healthy donors and cancer patients. Assay used: immunoSEQ multiplex PCR; TCRdb lists only in-frame clones, some missing. There are 390,000 or so clones in the sample; 80% to 95% occur only once, and more than 6% lies in the top ten. The sample consisted of PBMCs. The receptor set was obtained from a man aged 40-50 years with head and neck cancer.

This chain joins TRBV2 and TRBJ2-2; 8 nucleotides match TRBD1. Trimming removed 7 bases from V and 5 bases from J; junction bases left unmatched: 9. CDR1 SNHLY and CDR2 FYNNEI come from the germline V gene. The CDR3 has 15 amino acids. CDR3 sequence reads: CASTLDRASTGELFF. CDR3 nucleotide sequence: TGTGCCAGCACCTTGGACAGGGCATCTACCGGGGAGCTGTTTTTT.

This clone was picked up a small number of times. The rearrangement uses TRBV19 and TRBJ2-1; the match to TRBD2 covers 8 bases. With 6 bases clipped from V and 9 bases from J, the junction kept 7 bases outside the gene matches. Germline loops: CDR1 LNHDA, CDR2 SQIVND (reference sequence). The CDR3 sequence is 13 residues long. The CDR3 is CASRTGGGPEQFF. The CDR3 DNA is TGTGCCAGTAGGACAGGCGGGGGGCCTGAGCAGTTCTTC.

This rearrangement joins TRBV14 to TRBJ2-7, with a possible D match to TRBD2 (5 bases). CDR1 and CDR2 (germline): SGHDN, FVKESK. V dropped 4 bases and J dropped 4 bases, with 23 bases sitting between them. The CDR3 has 17 amino acids. CDR3 region: CASSLTPSPWEKYEQYF. The CDR3 DNA sequence: TGTGCCAGCAGCCTCACACCCTCTCCTTGGGAGAAGTACGAGCAGTACTTC.

The chain carries TRBV30 and TRBJ1-5; tentatively, D is TRBD1 (5 bases). Per the germline V gene, CDR1 is GTSNPN and CDR2 is SVGIG (reference sequence). V was trimmed by 0 bases and J by 4 bases, leaving 13 bases between them. CDR3 size: 15 residues. CDR3 residues: CAWSVRQGGNQPQHF. The CDR3 DNA reads TGTGCCTGGAGTGTACGGCAGGGTGGAAATCAGCCCCAGCATTTT. The full variable domain, with the rest looked up from reference TRBV30 and TRBJ1-5, is SQTIHQWPATLVQPVGSPLSLECTVEGTSNPNLYWYRQAAGRGLQLLFYSVGIGQISSEVPQNLSASRPQDRQFILSSKKLLLSDSGFYLCAWSVRQGGNQPQHFGDGTRLSIL.

The chain recombines TRBV3-1 (or the pseudogene TRBV3-2) with TRBJ1-1; D ambiguous. V dropped 4 bases and J dropped 1 base, with 16 bases sitting between them. This CDR3 is 16 amino acids long. Germline-derived CDR1 and CDR2 are LGHDT and YNNKEL (reference sequence). CDR3 nucleotides: TGTGCCAGCAGCCCCATCGGTGGGAGAGCGAACACTGAAGCTTTCTTT. Protein product: CASSPIGGRANTEAFF.

The chain carries TRBV12-5 and TRBJ1-2; TRBD1 matches at 7 bases. Germline V gives CDR1 LGHNT, CDR2 FRNRAP. The CDR3 sequence is 16 residues long. After removal of 6 bases from V and 4 bases from J, the junction contained 14 bases not matched to a gene. CDR3 bases: TGTGCTAGTGGCCAACTGACAGGGCCCGGCGTCTATGGCTACACCTTC. Amino acid sequence: CASGQLTGPGVYGYTF.

The rearrangement joins TRBV7-2 to TRBJ2-3; 8 bases match TRBD1. V shed 4 bases and J 3 bases; nucleotides not matched to a gene: 6. The CDR3 has 15 residues. Germline V lookup: CDR1 SGHTA, CDR2 FQGNSA. The CDR3 sequence: CASSSRGPSTDTQYF. As DNA, the CDR3 is TGTGCCAGCAGCTCCAGGGGGCCAAGTACAGATACGCAGTATTTT.

The V and J genes are TRBV5-1 and TRBJ2-3; D not resolved. Trimming removed 4 bases at V and 2 bases at J, with 14 bases between. Looked up from germline, CDR1 is SGHRS and CDR2 is YFSETQ. The CDR3 length is 15 residues. In DNA form, the CDR3 reads TGCGCCAGCAGCCATGGTCTAGGGATCACAGATACGCAGTATTTT. Amino acids: CASSHGLGITDTQYF. Looking up the rest from reference TRBV5-1 and TRBJ2-3 gives the full variable domain: KAGVTQTPRYLIKTRGQQVTLSCSPISGHRSVSWYQQTPGQGLQFLFEYFSETQRNKGNFPGRFSGRQFSNSRSEMNVSTLELGDSALYLCASSHGLGITDTQYFGPGTRLTVL.

The V gene is TRBV4-1, the J gene TRBJ1-5; 8 positions agree with TRBD1. This CDR3 region has 18 residues. Trimming took 2 bases from V and 5 from J; bases not matched to a gene: 14. CDR1 MGHRA and CDR2 YSYEKL come from the germline V gene. In DNA, the CDR3 is TGCGCCAGCAGCCAACGTCCGTGGGGGGGACAGGTAGATCAGCCCCAGCATTTT. Encoded protein: CASSQRPWGGQVDQPQHF.

This clone showed up many times. This chain joins TRBV4-1 and TRBJ2-7; 12 bases map to TRBD2. Trimming took 1 base from V and 6 from J; bases not matched to a gene: 4. This CDR3 spans 15 amino acids. Germline assignment: CDR1 MGHRA and CDR2 YSYEKL. The CDR3, as DNA: TGCGCCAGCAGCCAAGGACTAGCGGGAGCATCCGAGCAGTACTTC. Translating it yields CASSQGLAGASEQYF.

V and J are TRBV7-3 and TRBJ2-5; D possibly corresponds to TRBD2 (6 bases). Germline CDR1 reads SGHTA; CDR2 reads FQGTGA. This CDR3 has 15 residues. Between the trimmed V and J ends, which lost 5 bases and 3 bases, there was a span of 16 bases. CDR3 DNA: TGTGCCAGCAGCCCTTGGGGTAGCGGTAAAGAGACCCAGTACTTC. Translated: CASSPWGSGKETQYF.

This chain joins TRBV7-2 and TRBJ2-7, with 9 nucleotides matching TRBD1. There are 14 residues in the CDR3. Germline CDR1 SGHTA, CDR2 FQGNSA. V gave up 6 bases and J gave up 2 bases; unmatched junction bases: 5. The DNA of the CDR3 is TGTGCCAGCAGTGAAGGGACAGGGCCCTACGAGCAGTACTTC. Amino acid sequence: CASSEGTGPYEQYF.

This chain links TRBV27 with TRBJ1-1; D unclear. V lost 2 bases to trimming and J lost 1 base, with 17 bases between them. Per the germline V gene, CDR1 is MNHEY and CDR2 is SMNVEV (reference sequence). This CDR3 spans 17 amino acids. The CDR3 protein is CASSLLRTANKNTEAFF. DNA for the CDR3: TGTGCCAGCAGTTTACTTAGGACGGCGAATAAGAACACTGAAGCTTTCTTT.

This chain connects TRBV6-2 or TRBV6-3 to TRBJ2-1; D possibly corresponds to TRBD1 (6 bases). There are 15 residues in the CDR3. Germline V gene lookup returns CDR1 MNHEY and CDR2 SVGEGT. Trimming shortened V by 2 bases and J by 4 bases, and 12 bases separated the two germline ends. The CDR3 DNA reads TGTGCCAGCAGTTACCGGCAGGGGTTATACAATGAGCAGTTCTTC. It is translated as CASSYRQGLYNEQFF.

This clone has a single count. This chain links TRBV7-9 with TRBJ1-5, with 11 positions matching TRBD1. Trimming removed 1 base from V and 4 bases from J; junction bases left unmatched: 6. The CDR3 length is 17 residues. Germline V gene sequence: CDR1 SEHNR, CDR2 FQNEAQ (reference sequence). The CDR3 nucleotides read TGTGCCAGCAGCTTAGGGTTGGGACAGGGGGTGAATCAGCCCCAGCATTTT. Protein product: CASSLGLGQGVNQPQHF.

The rearrangement joins TRBV5-4 to TRBJ2-1; TRBD2 matches at 7 bases. Germline V gene data show CDR1 as SGHNT and CDR2 as YYREEE (reference sequence). J was trimmed by 8 bases and V by 3 bases; bases with no gene match: 8. The CDR3 contains 14 residues. The CDR3 here is CASSSARTSHEQFF. The CDR3 DNA sequence: TGTGCCAGCAGCTCGGCCCGGACTAGTCATGAGCAGTTCTTC.

This clone was counted a single time. The V and J genes are TRBV11-3 and TRBJ1-1; D is possibly TRBD1 (5 bases). Trimming took 5 bases from V and 4 from J, leaving 17 bases between them. The CDR3 has 15 amino acids. CDR1 SGHNT and CDR2 YENEEA come from the germline V gene. The CDR3 sequence: CASSQGPGRSTEAFF. The CDR3 DNA is TGTGCCAGCAGCCAAGGTCCGGGGCGTAGCACTGAAGCTTTCTTT. Supplemented by reference TRBV11-3 and TRBJ1-1, the full variable domain reads EAGVVQSPRYKIIEKKQPVAFWCNPISGHNTLYWYLQNLGQGPELLIRYENEEAVDDSQLPKDRFSAERLKGVDSTLKIQPAELGDSAVYLCASSQGPGRSTEAFFGQGTRLTVV.

The genes are TRBV19 and TRBJ2-1, with 10 nucleotides matching TRBD1. This CDR3 contains 17 residues. The V gene's germline CDR1 is LNHDA and CDR2 SQIVND (reference sequence). The V and J ends lost 6 bases and 2 bases, in that order; junction bases with no gene match: 10. DNA for the CDR3: TGTGCCAGTAGGAACTTACGGGACAGGGGAGCCTACAATGAGCAGTTCTTC. This codes for CASRNLRDRGAYNEQFF.

The chain combines TRBV6-5 with TRBJ1-3; TRBD1 is a possible D gene (6 bases). Germline CDR1 MNHEY, CDR2 SVGAGI. V was cut by 6 bases and J by 6 bases, with 15 bases left in between. The CDR3 has 14 residues. CDR3 amino acids: CASRGTGRPNTIYF. The DNA of the CDR3 is TGTGCCAGCAGGGGAACAGGGCGTCCAAACACCATATATTTT.

The chain links TRBV30 to TRBJ1-1; D perhaps matches TRBD1 (5 bases). CDR1 and CDR2 (germline): GTSNPN, SVGIG (reference sequence). The CDR3 is made up of 14 amino acids. Trimming left V 5 bases short and J 3 bases short, with 16 bases between. CDR3: CAWDGGEVDTEAFF. In nucleotides, the CDR3 is TGTGCCTGGGACGGGGGGGAGGTGGACACTGAAGCTTTCTTT.

This chain connects TRBV9 to TRBJ2-1, with 10 nucleotides matching TRBD2. This CDR3 has 16 residues. CDR1 and CDR2 (germline): SGDLS, YYNGEE. After removal of 2 bases from V and 2 bases from J, the junction contained 4 bases not matched to a gene. The chain's CDR3 is CASSVSGGLPYNEQFF. CDR3 in DNA: TGTGCCAGCAGCGTTAGCGGGGGGCTCCCCTACAATGAGCAGTTCTTC.

This clone was found many times. The J gene is TRBJ2-7, the V gene TRBV6-2 or TRBV6-3, with 9 bases aligning to TRBD2. This CDR3 has 14 amino acids. CDR1 is MNHEY and CDR2 is SVGEGT in the germline V gene. The V gene end was trimmed by 0 bases and the J gene end by 3 bases; junction bases not matched to a gene: 0. The CDR3 protein is CASSYSSGSYEQYF. DNA of the CDR3: TGTGCCAGCAGTTACTCTAGCGGGAGCTACGAGCAGTACTTC.

This chain joins TRBV11-2 and TRBJ1-1; 7 nucleotides line up with TRBD1. This CDR3 contains 16 residues. V shed 5 bases and J 4 bases; nucleotides not matched to a gene: 13. From germline, CDR1 is SGHAT and CDR2 FQNNGV. The DNA of the CDR3 is TGTGCCAGCAGCCGAGACCCTACAGGGGCTGGCACTGAAGCTTTCTTT. Its protein is CASSRDPTGAGTEAFF. The full variable domain, with the rest looked up from reference TRBV11-2 and TRBJ1-1, is EAGVAQSPRYKIIEKRQSVAFWCNPISGHATLYWYQQILGQGPKLLIQFQNNGVVDDSQLPKDRFSAERLKGVDSTLKIQPAKLEDSAVYLCASSRDPTGAGTEAFFGQGTRLTVV.

The chain carries TRBV3-1 (or the pseudogene TRBV3-2) and TRBJ2-7; D unresolved. Germline CDR1 is LGHDT and CDR2 is YNNKEL (reference sequence). V dropped 1 base and J dropped 0 bases, with 10 bases sitting between them. This CDR3 contains 15 residues. The CDR3 region has the DNA TGTGCCAGCAGCCAAGGACCGGAATACTCCTACGAGCAGTACTTC. The encoded protein is CASSQGPEYSYEQYF.

The V gene is TRBV21-1, the J gene TRBJ2-5; no check of the table's D call, TRBD2, against the DNA was made. TRBV21-1 is a recognized pseudogene. CDR3 length equals 16 residues. Here the CDR3 DNA reads TGTGCCAGCAGCAAAGCGGTAGCGGGAGATCCCGAGACCCAGTACTTC. It yields the protein CASSKAVAGDPETQYF.